These 6 T cell receptor beta chains were sequenced from one sample in a study of shared clonotypes between healthy human individuals. Generated by immunoSEQ multiplex PCR, the TCRdb table keeps only in-frame clones and is missing some. The sample holds 550,000 to 800,000 clones, approximately 79% seen once. Sequencing used memory CD4+ T cells sorted from blood. As to subset: CD45RA-negative fraction. The receptors were sampled from a woman under 40 in good health.

The J gene is TRBJ1-1, the V gene TRBV18; no clear D gene. The germline V and J ends were trimmed by 2 bases and 6 bases, with 13 bases remaining between them. This CDR3 has 14 amino acids. Germline V gene lookup returns CDR1 KGHSH and CDR2 LQKENI. CDR3 nucleotide sequence: TGTGCCAGCTCACCAGGGCCGGATTTGGCTGAAGCTTTCTTT. Translating it yields CASSPGPDLAEAFF.

The sample holds one count of this clone. The identical CDR3 is also encoded by other nucleotide sequences in the sample. The V call is TRBV2, the J call TRBJ1-4; weak D call: TRBD1 (5 bases). Germline V lookup: CDR1 SNHLY, CDR2 FYNNEI. This CDR3 region has 15 residues. Trimming took 5 bases from V and 0 from J, leaving 10 bases between them. Here the CDR3 reads CASSRDGTTNEKLFF. CDR3 bases: TGTGCCAGCAGTAGGGACGGTACAACTAATGAAAAACTGTTTTTT. The full variable domain, in which reference TRBV2 and TRBJ1-4 provide the parts outside the CDR3, is EPEVTQTPSHQVTQMGQEVILRCVPISNHLYFYWYRQILGQKVEFLVSFYNNEISEKSEIFDDQFSVERPDGSNFTLKIRSTKLEDSAMYFCASSRDGTTNEKLFFGSGTQLSVL.

V usage is TRBV7-9 and J usage is TRBJ2-3, with 8 positions matching TRBD2. V was pared by 2 bases and J by 4 bases, with 5 bases of the junction left unmatched. Per germline, CDR1 SEHNR and CDR2 FQNEAQ (reference sequence). The CDR3 has 15 residues. The CDR3 sequence is CASSLSPAGADTQYF. The CDR3 coding sequence is TGTGCCAGCAGCTTATCTCCAGCGGGAGCAGATACGCAGTATTTT.

V and J are TRBV5-1 and TRBJ2-2; D is tentatively TRBD1 or TRBD2 (5 bases each). Germline CDR1 and CDR2: SGHRS and YFSETQ. The CDR3 loop spans 13 amino acids. Trimming removed 0 bases at V and 9 bases at J, with 9 bases between. In DNA, the CDR3 is TGCGCCAGCAGCTTGGGAGGGGCCAGGGAGCTGTTTTTT. Its protein is CASSLGGARELFF.

The rearrangement joins TRBV10-2 to TRBJ2-3; 8 nucleotides align to TRBD2. CDR3 length: 16 residues. From germline, CDR1 is WSHSY and CDR2 SAAADI. After removal of 5 bases from V and 4 bases from J, the junction contained 11 bases not matched to a gene. Here the CDR3 reads CASSTLAGERSDTQYF. The CDR3, as DNA: TGCGCCAGCAGTACTCTAGCGGGCGAGAGGTCAGATACGCAGTATTTT.

Comment on this clone: A much larger clone lies one base from this, so it may be a read error. The CDR3 region has the DNA TGTGCCAGCAGTTACTCGAGAGGGGTGACGAACACTGGAGCTTTCTTT. It encodes CASSYSRGVTNTGAFF. This chain links TRBV6-6 with TRBJ1-1; TRBD1 is a possible D gene (5 bases). There are 16 residues in the CDR3. Germline CDR1 is MNHNY and CDR2 is SVGAGI (reference sequence).